These 10 T cell receptor beta chains share one sample of origin, sequenced in a study of blood T cells in healthy people across ages. A second PCR of about 6 to 11 cycles used a sample-barcoded 5' primer and a J-beta primer mix. TCRdb reprocessed the 5' RACE reads via MiXCR and lists one record per CDR3 protein. Among around 800,000 distinct CDR3 sequences listed, about 45% were seen once. Sequencing used blood. These receptors all stem from an elderly man in good health.

CDR3 residues: CASSIEFTGEGGSPLHF. CDR3 sequence (DNA): TGCGCCAGCAGCATCGAATTCACAGGGGAAGGGGGTTCACCCCTCCACTTT. The chain recombines TRBV5-1 with TRBJ1-6; 7 nucleotides line up with TRBD1. The CDR3 totals 17 residues. From germline, CDR1 is SGHRS and CDR2 YFSETQ. The J segment lost 9 bases and the V segment lost 4 bases, leaving 16 bases of the junction unmatched.

This chain connects TRBV11-3 to TRBJ2-1; 7 bases are shared with TRBD2. Trimming took 2 bases from V and 5 from J; bases not matched to a gene: 6. The CDR3 length is 15 residues. Germline V CDR1 and CDR2: SGHNT, YENEEA. This chain's CDR3 is CASSLMTSYHNEQFF. In nucleotides, the CDR3 is TGTGCCAGCAGCTTAATGACTAGCTATCACAATGAGCAGTTCTTC.

This chain links TRBV3-1 with TRBJ2-7; D gene uncertain. The CDR3 consists of 14 residues. Per germline, CDR1 LGHDT and CDR2 YNNKEL (reference sequence). Trimming cost V 0 bases and J 10 bases, with 16 bases left between them. The CDR3 nucleotides read TGTGCCAGCAGCCAAGACGCAGGATCTACAATTCAGTACTTC. Amino acid sequence: CASSQDAGSTIQYF.

In this sample, this clonotype turned up many times. The chain uses TRBV12-3 or TRBV12-4 and TRBJ2-1; 9 nucleotides line up with TRBD2. The CDR3 consists of 16 residues. The trim removed 2 bases at V and 7 bases at J, leaving 9 bases unmatched. In DNA form, the CDR3 reads TGTGCCAGCAGTTTATATAGCGGGAGAAATAGGAATGAGCAGTTCTTC. Translated, it gives CASSLYSGRNRNEQFF.

This rearrangement joins TRBV20-1 to TRBJ2-2; 7 nucleotides match TRBD2. The CDR3 loop spans 16 amino acids. V trimming: 0 bases; J trimming: 0 bases; junction bases outside the gene matches: 4. CDR1 DFQATT and CDR2 SNEGSKA come from the germline V gene (reference sequence). The CDR3, as DNA: TGCAGTGCTAGAGATGTGGGAGGGACGAACACCGGGGAGCTGTTTTTT. Translation gives CSARDVGGTNTGELFF.

The chain joins TRBV27 to TRBJ1-4; D is ambiguous. The V end lost 8 bases, the J end lost 7 bases, and 14 bases lay between the germline ends. The CDR3 loop spans 13 amino acids. Germline assignment: CDR1 MNHEY and CDR2 SMNVEV (reference sequence). The CDR3 sequence: CASRRGWGEKLFF. DNA for the CDR3: TGTGCCAGCCGTCGGGGATGGGGTGAAAAACTGTTTTTT.

This sequence joins TRBV27 and TRBJ1-1, with 7 bases that match TRBD1. The CDR3 has 13 residues. Germline lookup yields CDR1 MNHEY and CDR2 SMNVEV (reference sequence). The J segment lost 9 bases and the V segment lost 4 bases, leaving 8 bases of the junction unmatched. CDR3 nucleotides: TGTGCCAGCAGTTCCCCGACAGGGTCTCAAGCTTTCTTT. Its protein product is CASSSPTGSQAFF.

The CDR3 sequence is CASRATGQGSNEQFF. The CDR3 DNA follows: TGTGCCAGCAGAGCCACGGGACAGGGCAGCAATGAGCAGTTCTTC. This chain links TRBV7-3 with TRBJ2-1; 9 positions agree with TRBD1. Germline CDR1 and CDR2: SGHTA and FQGTGA. The CDR3 extends over 15 amino acids. V was pared by 6 bases and J by 6 bases, with 9 bases of the junction left unmatched. The variable domain in full, with the rest retrieved from reference TRBV7-3 and TRBJ2-1, is GAGVSQTPSNKVTEKGKYVELRCDPISGHTALYWYRQSLGQGPEFLIYFQGTGAADDSGLPNDRFFAVRPEGSVSTLKIQRTERGDSAVYLCASRATGQGSNEQFFGPGTRLTVL.

This sequence joins TRBV5-1 and TRBJ2-1; 9 bases are a match to TRBD2. V dropped 2 bases and J dropped 4; count of bases not matched to a gene: 7. Germline lookup yields CDR1 SGHRS and CDR2 YFSETQ. There are 16 residues in the CDR3. As DNA, the CDR3 is TGCGCCAGCAGCTTTAGACCTAGCGGGGTTTACAATGAGCAGTTCTTC. It codes for CASSFRPSGVYNEQFF.

The chain joins TRBV27 to TRBJ2-1; TRBD2 matches 10 bases. V shed 6 bases, J shed 5 bases, and the junction held 13 bases outside the gene matches. Germline V gives CDR1 MNHEY, CDR2 SMNVEV (reference sequence). The CDR3 covers 17 residues. This CDR3 is CASSRRTSGSRDNEQFF. CDR3 bases: TGTGCCAGCAGCCGTCGGACTAGCGGTTCTAGGGACAATGAGCAGTTCTTC.